The 17 T cell receptor beta chains given below trace back to one sample, sequenced in a study of CD8 T cells in ankylosing spondylitis. Study-level findings and limits: Eight or nine highly homologous variants made up a TCR beta motif that seemed to typify ankylosing spondylitis blood.

TCRdb fed the 5' RACE reads into MiXCR, producing one record per CDR3 protein. This sample carries about 480,000 distinct CDR3 sequences, 17% of them seen once, and the ten largest clones take approximately 1%. Their antigen targets remain unknown. Sequencing used blood, either unsorted or a sorted T cell fraction (not recorded which). These receptors were taken from a male donor with ankylosing spondylitis.

The J gene is TRBJ2-7, the V gene TRBV5-1; TRBD1 is a possible D gene (6 bases). CDR3 length: 16 amino acids. The germline V gene encodes CDR1 SGHRS and CDR2 YFSETQ. Deletions cut 0 bases from V and 0 bases from J, with 13 bases between. In nucleotides, the CDR3 is TGCGCCAGCAGCTTGGTGGGGGCTTACAGCTCCTACGAGCAGTACTTC. It is translated as CASSLVGAYSSYEQYF.

This clonotype was counted only a few times. The chain is built from TRBV20-1 and TRBJ2-1; 10 nucleotides agree with TRBD1. The CDR3 is made up of 16 amino acids. V lost 0 bases and J lost 2; bases outside the gene matches: 4. Germline V gives CDR1 DFQATT, CDR2 SNEGSKA (reference sequence). CDR3 residues: CSARDLDRGPYNEQFF. As DNA, the CDR3 is TGCAGTGCTAGAGATCTAGACAGGGGGCCCTACAATGAGCAGTTCTTC.

This clonotype was observed a handful of times. The V and J genes are TRBV12-3 or TRBV12-4 and TRBJ1-2; D remains ambiguous. The CDR3 spans 13 residues. V was cut by 6 bases and J by 4 bases, with 12 bases left in between. CDR3 sequence (DNA): TGTGCCAGCAGCCTACCTCCGGGCTATGGCTACACCTTC. This encodes CASSLPPGYGYTF.

This clonotype has a handful of counts. The chain is built from TRBV7-2 and TRBJ2-3; a weak D match, TRBD2 (7 bases). The V end lost 3 bases, the J end lost 5 bases, and 12 bases lay between the germline ends. The CDR3 length is 14 residues. Germline CDR1 reads SGHTA; CDR2 reads FQGNSA. CDR3 in amino acids: CASSLGGGGDTQYF. As DNA, the CDR3 is TGTGCCAGCAGCTTGGGAGGGGGGGGAGATACGCAGTATTTT.

The chain is built from TRBV20-1 and TRBJ2-6, with 8 bases matching TRBD1. From germline, CDR1 is DFQATT and CDR2 SNEGSKA (reference sequence). The CDR3 consists of 20 residues. Trimming at V came to 5 bases and at J to 0 bases, leaving 18 bases not matched to a gene. CDR3 protein: CSAYPGTGAYFSSGANVLTF. The CDR3 DNA follows: TGCAGTGCTTACCCCGGGACAGGCGCTTACTTTAGCTCTGGGGCCAACGTCCTGACTTTC.

The chain couples TRBV9 to TRBJ2-3; 8 positions match TRBD2. The CDR3 has 16 amino acids. Germline V gene data show CDR1 as SGDLS and CDR2 as YYNGEE. With 4 bases clipped from V and 2 bases from J, the junction kept 9 bases outside the gene matches. Written as DNA, the CDR3 is TGTGCCAGCAGCCTTTTCGTAGCGGGGCCCACAGATACGCAGTATTTT. This codes for CASSLFVAGPTDTQYF.

The chain combines TRBV7-3 with TRBJ2-1; 8 bases align to TRBD2. This CDR3 has 15 residues. Germline CDR1 and CDR2: SGHTA and FQGTGA. V gave up 5 bases and J gave up 4 bases; unmatched junction bases: 7. The CDR3 sequence: CASSPQSGGYNEQFF. The CDR3 bases are TGTGCCAGCAGCCCGCAGAGCGGGGGTTACAATGAGCAGTTCTTC.

J is TRBJ1-5 and V is TRBV6-1; TRBD1 is a possible D gene (6 bases). The CDR3 spans 15 residues. Germline CDR1 reads MNHNS; CDR2 reads SASEGT. V shed 2 bases and J shed 6 bases, with 14 bases lying between them. This CDR3 reads CASSEKGGRSQPQHF. The DNA for the CDR3 is TGTGCCAGCAGTGAAAAGGGGGGGCGCAGTCAGCCCCAGCATTTT.

J is TRBJ2-7 and V is TRBV5-1; maybe TRBD1 (7 bases). The CDR3 runs to 14 residues. The V and J ends lost 1 base and 4 bases respectively, with 12 bases between them. From germline, CDR1 is SGHRS and CDR2 YFSETQ. CDR3 coding DNA: TGCGCCAGCAGCTTGTCAGGGGGGCAGTACGAGCAGTACTTC. Translating it yields CASSLSGGQYEQYF.

The J gene is TRBJ1-1, the V gene TRBV12-3 or TRBV12-4; D is uncertain. This CDR3 region has 15 residues. V lost 2 bases, J lost 0 bases, and 10 bases lay in between. The CDR3 spells CASSLRGRMNTEAFF. The CDR3 DNA reads as TGTGCCAGCAGTTTAAGAGGAAGGATGAACACTGAAGCTTTCTTT.

The V gene is TRBV24-1, the J gene TRBJ2-2; 7 nucleotides match TRBD2. Germline CDR1 is KGHDR and CDR2 is SFDVKD. V lost 2 bases to trimming and J lost 0 bases; unmatched junction nucleotides: 8. The CDR3 runs to 18 residues. The CDR3 DNA reads as TGTGCCACCAGTGATTCCCCGCGGGCGGGGGCGAACACCGGGGAGCTGTTTTTT. It encodes CATSDSPRAGANTGELFF.

The table lists this clonotype with a few counts. V gene TRBV7-9 combines with J gene TRBJ2-1; TRBD1 matches at 8 bases. V shed 3 bases, J shed 9 bases, and the junction held 10 bases outside the gene matches. The CDR3 loop spans 15 amino acids. Germline V gene data show CDR1 as SEHNR and CDR2 as FQNEAQ (reference sequence). The CDR3: CASSFGTGSGSEQFF. The CDR3 DNA follows: TGTGCCAGCAGCTTCGGGACAGGTTCTGGTAGTGAGCAGTTCTTC.

The V and J genes are TRBV11-3 and TRBJ2-1, with 11 bases that match TRBD2. Germline CDR1 is SGHNT and CDR2 is YENEEA. Trimming removed 1 base from V and 6 bases from J; junction bases left unmatched: 5. The CDR3 totals 16 residues. For the CDR3, the DNA is TGTGCCAGCAGCTTAGCCGGGACTAGCGGATTCAATGAGCAGTTCTTC. This translates into CASSLAGTSGFNEQFF.

This clonotype came up a few times. The CDR3 spells CASSLFDSEQFF. CDR3 coding DNA: TGTGCCAGCAGCTTATTCGACAGTGAGCAGTTCTTC. J is TRBJ2-1 and V is TRBV7-8; tentatively, D is TRBD1 (5 bases). Germline loops: CDR1 SGHVS, CDR2 FQNEAQ. The V end lost 2 bases, the J end lost 9 bases, and 8 bases lay between the germline ends. There are 12 residues in the CDR3.

V gene TRBV4-2 combines with J gene TRBJ1-4; D might be TRBD1 (5 bases). The V end was cut by 4 bases, the J end by 7 bases, with 10 bases between. Germline CDR1 LGHNA, CDR2 YNFKEQ. The CDR3 is 13 residues long. The CDR3 sequence: CASSRPGTEKLFF. The CDR3 DNA reads as TGTGCCAGCAGCCGCCCGGGGACTGAAAAACTGTTTTTT.

This chain connects TRBV4-1 to TRBJ2-7; D possibly corresponds to TRBD2 (6 bases). CDR1 is MGHRA and CDR2 is YSYEKL in the germline V gene. CDR3 length equals 16 residues. V was trimmed by 2 bases and J by 3 bases, leaving 17 bases between them. CDR3 coding DNA: TGCGCCAGCAGCCAACTAACGCGGGACCCCCTCTACGAGCAGTACTTC. This gives the protein CASSQLTRDPLYEQYF.

This clonotype was picked up a small number of times. The rearrangement links TRBV7-2 to TRBJ2-1; D is perhaps TRBD1 (6 bases). With 5 bases removed from V and 6 bases from J, the gap between germline ends came to 17 bases. Looked up from germline, CDR1 is SGHTA and CDR2 is FQGNSA. The CDR3 extends over 15 amino acids. The chain's CDR3 is CASSKQGAWPNEQFF. Written as DNA, the CDR3 is TGTGCCAGCAGCAAACAGGGAGCTTGGCCCAATGAGCAGTTCTTC.